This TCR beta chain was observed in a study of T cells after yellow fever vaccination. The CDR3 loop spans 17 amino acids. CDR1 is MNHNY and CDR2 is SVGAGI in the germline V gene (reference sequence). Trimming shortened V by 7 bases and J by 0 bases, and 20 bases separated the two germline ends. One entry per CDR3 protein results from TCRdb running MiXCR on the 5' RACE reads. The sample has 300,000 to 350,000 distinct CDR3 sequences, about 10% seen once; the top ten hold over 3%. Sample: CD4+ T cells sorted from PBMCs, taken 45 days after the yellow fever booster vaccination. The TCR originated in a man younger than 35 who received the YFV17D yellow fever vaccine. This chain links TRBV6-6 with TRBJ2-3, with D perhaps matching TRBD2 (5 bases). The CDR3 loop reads CASILGEGSSSTDTQYF. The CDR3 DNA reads TGTGCCAGCATCCTCGGTGAGGGTTCCTCTAGCACAGATACGCAGTATTTT.